A single sample is the source of the 22 T cell receptor beta chains below, sequenced in a study of OX40 agonist ivuxolimab in advanced cancers. Library creation used the immunoSEQ multiplex PCR assay. The immuneACCESS repertoire file appears here via TCRdb, limited to in-frame rearrangements. These files lack a portion of the clones; in checked studies, under half of the deficit traces to unresolved V genes, and the cause of the others is not known. The sample has tens of thousands of clones on record, 88% of them singletons. Together, the top ten hold over 0.55% of the sample. The sample here was CD4+ or CD8+ T cells sorted from blood, taken in a trial of the OX40 agonist ivuxolimab. All receptors derive from an adult with an advanced solid tumor such as melanoma, head and neck, liver or kidney cancer.

This clone was observed a single time. The chain recombines TRBV5-1 with TRBJ2-7; D gene uncertain. Germline V gene sequence: CDR1 SGHRS, CDR2 YFSETQ. Trimming took off 4 bases at V and 1 base at J, with 15 bases between the two ends. The CDR3 has 15 amino acids. CDR3 sequence: CASSQTQEFSYEQYF. DNA of the CDR3: TGCGCCAGCAGCCAGACACAAGAGTTTTCCTACGAGCAGTACTTC. The variable domain in full, completed from reference TRBV5-1 and TRBJ2-7, reads KAGVTQTPRYLIKTRGQQVTLSCSPISGHRSVSWYQQTPGQGLQFLFEYFSETQRNKGNFPGRFSGRQFSNSRSEMNVSTLELGDSALYLCASSQTQEFSYEQYFGPGTRLTVT.

This clone turned up a few times. At one end the junction does not follow the germline gene, possibly because of a read error. The chain combines TRBV25-1 with TRBJ2-7; D is unclear. The germline V gene has CDR1 MGHDK and CDR2 SYGVNS. The CDR3 consists of 12 residues. The CDR3 DNA is TGTGCCAGCAGATTCGACTCCCACGAGCAGTACTTC. Protein sequence: CASRFDSHEQYF.

The chain has TRBV11-3 and TRBJ2-7; weak D call: TRBD1 (5 bases). CDR1 is SGHNT, CDR2 YENEEA, per germline. V lost 5 bases and J 0 bases, leaving 14 bases between the germline ends. CDR3 size: 15 residues. CDR3 sequence reads: CASSPGSADSYEQYF. For the CDR3, the DNA is TGTGCCAGCAGCCCAGGGTCAGCAGACTCCTACGAGCAGTACTTC.

This clone was counted once. The chain uses TRBV20-1 and TRBJ1-4, with D unresolved. Trimming cost V 7 bases and J 1 base, with 4 bases left between them. CDR3 length: 11 residues. Germline V gene lookup returns CDR1 DFQATT and CDR2 SNEGSKA (reference sequence). In nucleotides, the CDR3 is TGCAGTGGGGGAACTAATGAAAAACTGTTTTTT. Protein: CSGGTNEKLFF.

This clone was detected once. The chain is built from TRBV21-1 and TRBJ2-5; no DNA check was done on the table's D call, TRBD1. TRBV21-1 is shown as a pseudogene. This CDR3 is built from 14 residues. Here the CDR3 reads CASSRTRTGETQYF. Written as DNA, the CDR3 is TGTGCCAGCAGCAGGACCCGGACAGGAGAGACCCAGTACTTC.

A few counts support this clone. This specimen includes other DNA sequences encoding the same CDR3. The chain uses TRBV7-9 and TRBJ1-1, with D uncertain. This CDR3 comprises 13 residues. CDR1 is SEHNR, CDR2 FQNEAQ, per germline (reference sequence). V gave up 3 bases and J gave up 4 bases, with 9 bases separating them. The CDR3 loop reads CASSFGGSTEAFF. In DNA, the CDR3 is TGTGCCAGCAGCTTCGGAGGTTCCACTGAAGCTTTCTTT.

The chain recombines TRBV18 with TRBJ1-2; D gene uncertain. Trimming took off 4 bases at V and 0 bases at J, with 9 bases between the two ends. The CDR3 sequence is 14 residues long. Germline CDR1 reads KGHSH; CDR2 reads LQKENI. The CDR3: CASSRDTSNYGYTF. In DNA form, the CDR3 reads TGTGCCAGCTCACGAGACACTTCTAACTATGGCTACACCTTC. The full variable domain, with the rest looked up from reference TRBV18 and TRBJ1-2, is NAGVMQNPRHLVRRRGQEARLRCSPMKGHSHVYWYRQLPEEGLKFMVYLQKENIIDESGMPKERFSAEFPKEGPSILRIQQVVRGDSAAYFCASSRDTSNYGYTFGSGTRLTVV.

V is TRBV7-2 and J is TRBJ1-5; D call uncertain. Trimming removed 6 bases from V and 5 bases from J, with 11 bases in between. This CDR3 is built from 13 residues. Germline CDR1 is SGHTA and CDR2 is FQGNSA. Written as DNA, the CDR3 is TGTGCCAGCAGTTTACGTACAGATCAGCCCCAGCATTTT. It specifies CASSLRTDQPQHF.

This clone has just one count. The CDR3 is CASSLRTGANTGELFF. In nucleotides, the CDR3 is TGCGCCAGCAGCCTTAGGACAGGGGCGAACACCGGGGAGCTGTTTTTT. The chain joins TRBV5-1 to TRBJ2-2, with 9 positions matching TRBD1. J was trimmed by 0 bases and V by 4 bases; bases with no gene match: 4. Germline CDR1 reads SGHRS; CDR2 reads YFSETQ. CDR3 length equals 16 residues.

The genes are TRBV18 and TRBJ2-7; D not certain. The CDR3 has 17 amino acids. V lost 3 bases and J lost 2, with 20 bases in between. The germline CDR1 and CDR2 sequences are KGHSH and LQKENI. In DNA, the CDR3 is TGTGCCAGCTCACCCACTGCTCTTAGCCCAGTAGCCTACGAGCAGTACTTC. This sequence encodes CASSPTALSPVAYEQYF.

This clone was picked up one time. The chain recombines TRBV10-3 with TRBJ2-6; D is tentatively TRBD1 or TRBD2 (5 bases each). The CDR3 covers 19 residues. V was cut by 3 bases and J by 5 bases, with 23 bases left in between. Per germline, CDR1 ENHRY and CDR2 SYGVKD. CDR3 amino acids: CAISDPPGTAGARANVLTF. CDR3 in DNA: TGTGCCATCAGTGATCCCCCCGGGACGGCCGGGGCTCGGGCCAACGTCCTGACTTTC.

V is TRBV27 and J is TRBJ2-6; the D is unclear. Germline V gene sequence: CDR1 MNHEY, CDR2 SMNVEV (reference sequence). CDR3 length: 15 residues. Trimming left V 6 bases short and J 0 bases short, with 9 bases between. The DNA of the CDR3 is TGTGCCAGCAGCCAAATTTACTCTGGGGCCAACGTCCTGACTTTC. This sequence encodes CASSQIYSGANVLTF.

The chain joins TRBV11-2 to TRBJ2-1; no definite D call. The CDR3 loop spans 15 amino acids. The germline V gene has CDR1 SGHAT and CDR2 FQNNGV. V lost 2 bases and J lost 6, with 14 bases in between. Here the CDR3 reads CASSLSSNPGNEQFF. Here the CDR3 DNA reads TGTGCCAGCAGCTTAAGTTCCAACCCGGGCAATGAGCAGTTCTTC.

This chain links TRBV5-1 with TRBJ1-2; 10 bases agree with TRBD1. J gave up 4 bases and V 2 bases, and 11 bases lay outside the gene matches. This CDR3 contains 17 residues. Germline V gives CDR1 SGHRS, CDR2 YFSETQ. The CDR3 DNA is TGCGCCAGCAGCTTAGGGACAGGGGTGAAGTCCCCCTATGGCTACACCTTC. Its protein product is CASSLGTGVKSPYGYTF.

The rearrangement links TRBV19 to TRBJ1-2, with D hard to call. The CDR3 loop spans 13 amino acids. Germline V gene lookup returns CDR1 LNHDA and CDR2 SQIVND (reference sequence). V lost 3 bases to trimming and J lost 2 bases, with 7 bases between them. CDR3 residues: CASSIEANYGYTF. The CDR3 DNA sequence: TGTGCCAGTAGTATCGAGGCCAACTATGGCTACACCTTC. The full variable domain, its missing parts supplied by reference TRBV19 and TRBJ1-2, is DGGITQSPKYLFRKEGQNVTLSCEQNLNHDAMYWYRQDPGQGLRLIYYSQIVNDFQKGDIAEGYSVSREKKESFPLTVTSAQKNPTAFYLCASSIEANYGYTFGSGTRLTVV.

The gene calls are TRBV29-1 and TRBJ2-3, with D perhaps matching TRBD2 (6 bases). V lost 2 bases, J lost 4 bases, and 13 bases lay in between. Germline V CDR1 and CDR2: SQVTM, ANQGSEA. The CDR3 extends over 14 amino acids. In nucleotides, the CDR3 is TGCAGCGTTGAATTCCCAGCGGGCTCAGATACGCAGTATTTT. The encoded protein is CSVEFPAGSDTQYF.

The chain uses TRBV15 and TRBJ1-5; unclear D gene. CDR1 and CDR2 from the germline V gene are LNHNV and YYDKDF (reference sequence). The CDR3 is made up of 15 amino acids. V lost 1 base, J lost 13 bases, and 20 bases lay in between. The CDR3 DNA sequence: TGTGCCACCAGCAGAGGGTTTTCGATGAAACCCGGACAGCATTTT. Translation gives CATSRGFSMKPGQHF.

This chain joins TRBV5-1 and TRBJ2-7; D possibly corresponds to TRBD2 (7 bases). Germline loops: CDR1 SGHRS, CDR2 YFSETQ. The CDR3 loop spans 13 amino acids. Trimming cost V 4 bases and J 2 bases, with 10 bases left between them. The CDR3 protein is CASSGGGAYEQYF. CDR3 sequence (DNA): TGCGCCAGCAGCGGAGGGGGGGCCTACGAGCAGTACTTC.

V is TRBV5-4 and J is TRBJ2-6; perhaps TRBD2 as D (6 bases). V lost 2 bases and J lost 3, with 12 bases in between. This CDR3 region has 16 residues. Germline V gene lookup returns CDR1 SGHNT and CDR2 YYREEE (reference sequence). CDR3 region: CASSFGGAGGANVLTF. The CDR3 bases are TGTGCCAGCAGCTTCGGAGGGGCGGGTGGGGCCAACGTCCTGACTTTC.

The chain uses TRBV5-1 and TRBJ1-2, with 7 bases aligning to TRBD1. The junction had 3 bases not matched to a gene; V was cut back by 0 bases and J by 4 bases. The germline gives CDR1 SGHRS, CDR2 YFSETQ. The length of the CDR3 is 14 residues. Here the CDR3 reads CASSLGGGLYGYTF. CDR3 nucleotides: TGCGCCAGCAGCTTGGGAGGGGGCCTCTATGGCTACACCTTC.

This clone was found a few times. The chain has TRBV5-1 and TRBJ2-5, with TRBD1 matching over 7 bases. The J segment lost 5 bases and the V segment lost 0 bases, leaving 7 bases of the junction unmatched. The CDR3 length is 15 residues. Germline loops: CDR1 SGHRS, CDR2 YFSETQ. CDR3 residues: CASSLAGTAGETQYF. The CDR3 DNA follows: TGCGCCAGCAGCTTGGCCGGGACAGCAGGGGAGACCCAGTACTTC.

The chain carries TRBV7-2 and TRBJ1-2; no clear D. Trimming took 3 bases from V and 0 from J, leaving 8 bases between them. The CDR3 sequence is 14 residues long. From germline, CDR1 is SGHTA and CDR2 FQGNSA. The CDR3 spells CASSLGLTNYGYTF. Here the CDR3 DNA reads TGTGCCAGCAGCTTGGGTCTCACTAACTATGGCTACACCTTC.